The 14 T cell receptor beta chains in this list originate from one sample, sequenced in a study of CD8+ T cells in alopecia areata. cDNA serving as the sequencing template came from extracted, reverse transcribed RNA. Assay: immunoSEQ multiplex PCR; the TCRdb copy retains only in-frame clones and omits some. The data hold 140,000 to 150,000 clones, with more than 75% observed a single time. Here the sequenced sample was CD8+ T cells sorted from blood, taken at week 0. These receptors all stem from a human donor with alopecia areata.

This sequence joins TRBV5-1 and TRBJ1-1; no definite D call. Deletions cut 3 bases from V and 5 bases from J, with 8 bases between. CDR3 length: 12 amino acids. The germline V gene has CDR1 SGHRS and CDR2 YFSETQ. The CDR3 nucleotides are TGCGCCAGCAGCTCCCCGGGAACTGAAGCTTTCTTT. This translates into CASSSPGTEAFF.

The gene calls are TRBV4-1 and TRBJ1-1; tentatively, D is TRBD1 (5 bases). This CDR3 has 13 amino acids. Looked up from germline, CDR1 is MGHRA and CDR2 is YSYEKL. The V end lost 1 base, the J end lost 5 bases, and 8 bases lay between the germline ends. The CDR3 here is CASSQGGETEAFF. CDR3 nucleotides: TGCGCCAGCAGCCAAGGGGGGGAGACTGAAGCTTTCTTT.

This sequence joins TRBV13 and TRBJ2-4; D gene unclear. The V end lost 4 bases, the J end lost 3 bases, and 7 bases lay between the germline ends. This CDR3 has 13 residues. CDR1 is PRHDT, CDR2 FYEKMQ, per germline (reference sequence). The CDR3 spells CASSSHHKNIQYF. The CDR3 bases are TGTGCCAGCAGCTCCCACCACAAAAACATTCAGTACTTC.

The J gene is TRBJ2-3, the V gene TRBV9; D may be TRBD2 (5 bases). The CDR3 is made up of 16 amino acids. Germline V gene data show CDR1 as SGDLS and CDR2 as YYNGEE. V lost 3 bases, J lost 2 bases, and 16 bases lay in between. The CDR3 DNA follows: TGTGCCAGCAGCGCGATGAGCGGAGCCTTCACAGATACGCAGTATTTT. It codes for CASSAMSGAFTDTQYF.

The chain recombines TRBV14 with TRBJ1-1; a weak D match, TRBD1 (5 bases). The length of the CDR3 is 12 residues. Trimming left V 1 base short and J 11 bases short, with 11 bases between. Germline lookup yields CDR1 SGHDN and CDR2 FVKESK. The CDR3 bases are TGTGCCAGCAGCCAAGGGGGCCCGGGGGCTTTCTTT. Its translation: CASSQGGPGAFF.

The chain carries TRBV4-1 and TRBJ2-7; TRBD2 matches 8 bases. The V gene end was trimmed by 1 base and the J gene end by 3 bases; junction bases not matched to a gene: 2. Per germline, CDR1 MGHRA and CDR2 YSYEKL. The CDR3 is 14 residues long. The CDR3 DNA reads as TGCGCCAGCAGCCAAGGGACTAGCCTCTACGAGCAGTACTTC. Translated, it gives CASSQGTSLYEQYF.

Only one count was recorded for this clone. The V call is TRBV7-9, the J call TRBJ2-2; unclear D gene. CDR3 size: 12 residues. Germline CDR1 is SEHNR and CDR2 is FQNEAQ (reference sequence). V was clipped by 4 bases and J by 6 bases, with 6 bases between them. The CDR3 DNA reads TGTGCCAGCAGCTCCGTACCCGGGGAGCTGTTTTTT. It translates to CASSSVPGELFF.

V is TRBV5-4 and J is TRBJ2-1, with a tentative D call TRBD2 (6 bases). V lost 4 bases and J 5 bases, leaving 16 bases between the germline ends. Per the germline V gene, CDR1 is SGHNT and CDR2 is YYREEE (reference sequence). This CDR3 is 15 amino acids long. In nucleotides, the CDR3 is TGTGCCAGCAGCCCCTTGCGGGACGGGCACAATGAGCAGTTCTTC. Translating gives CASSPLRDGHNEQFF. The complete variable domain, with remaining parts taken from reference TRBV5-4 and TRBJ2-1, reads ETGVTQSPTHLIKTRGQQVTLRCSSQSGHNTVSWYQQALGQGPQFIFQYYREEENGRGNFPPRFSGLQFPNYSSELNVNALELDDSALYLCASSPLRDGHNEQFFGPGTRLTVL.

The rearrangement uses TRBV19 and TRBJ2-1; no clear D. Germline V lookup: CDR1 LNHDA, CDR2 SQIVND (reference sequence). This CDR3 comprises 14 residues. V was trimmed by 3 bases and J by 7 bases, leaving 13 bases between them. The DNA of the CDR3 is TGTGCCAGTAGTATCCAGCTTTGGTTGAATGAGCAGTTCTTC. Translated, it gives CASSIQLWLNEQFF.

The sample holds a few counts of this clone. The genes are TRBV6-5 and TRBJ1-1; D remains unclear. The CDR3 is made up of 13 amino acids. Germline V CDR1 and CDR2: MNHEY, SVGAGI. The ends were cut back, 5 bases at V and 7 bases at J, with 14 bases in the middle. CDR3 region: CASSEAAEGEAFF. The DNA for the CDR3 is TGTGCCAGCAGTGAAGCGGCAGAGGGTGAAGCTTTCTTT.

V usage is TRBV29-1 and J usage is TRBJ1-1; D is possibly TRBD1 (5 bases). Trimming took 5 bases from V and 8 from J, leaving 9 bases between them. CDR1 SQVTM and CDR2 ANQGSEA come from the germline V gene. The CDR3 is 10 residues long. The CDR3 spells CSVLGGEAFF. In nucleotides, the CDR3 is TGCAGCGTTCTGGGGGGGGAAGCTTTCTTT.

The chain's CDR3 is CSVRGRSSGDLPYEQYF. The CDR3 nucleotides read TGCAGCGTTCGAGGTCGCTCCAGCGGGGACTTACCCTACGAGCAGTACTTC. V usage is TRBV29-1 and J usage is TRBJ2-7; TRBD2 matches at 7 bases. Germline V gene lookup returns CDR1 SQVTM and CDR2 ANQGSEA. The junction had 18 bases not matched to a gene; V was cut back by 5 bases and J by 2 bases. The CDR3 runs to 17 residues.

The chain couples TRBV6-6 to TRBJ1-2, with 7 bases matching TRBD1. There are 16 residues in the CDR3. V was clipped by 0 bases and J by 2 bases; unmatched bases: 6. Germline CDR1 reads MNHNY; CDR2 reads SVGAGI (reference sequence). The CDR3 is CASSYSVDRVNYGYTF. The CDR3 coding sequence is TGTGCCAGCAGTTACTCGGTTGACAGGGTAAACTATGGCTACACCTTC.

V and J are TRBV13 and TRBJ2-1; TRBD1 matches 7 bases. CDR1 and CDR2 (germline): PRHDT, FYEKMQ (reference sequence). This CDR3 has 15 residues. The J segment lost 5 bases and the V segment lost 4 bases, leaving 8 bases of the junction unmatched. CDR3 nucleotides: TGTGCCAGCAGCTCCGACAGGGAAAAGGACAATGAGCAGTTCTTC. Translation: CASSSDREKDNEQFF.